This is a list of T cell receptor beta chains from one sample in a study of cytomegalovirus exposure and HLA in healthy donors. Sequenced by immunoSEQ multiplex PCR; TCRdb stores in-frame clones only, minus some. The sample lists tens of thousands of clones, over 60% occurring once. Sequenced input: PBMCs. The receptors here all came from a man aged 50 or older in good health and CMV-seropositive. The CDR3 runs from the conserved cysteine through the conserved F or W. D genes are given only for firm matches. The listing skips clone size in some rows; elsewhere it reads once, few, many or a size class.

J: TRBJ1-4; V: TRBV10-3; size: -; D: -; DNA: TGTGCCATCAGTGAGGGTCCCCCGGAGCCGGGTGAAAAACTGTTTTTT; CDR3: CAISEGPPEPGEKLFF
J: TRBJ2-7; V: TRBV29-1; size: -; D: TRBD2; DNA: TGCAGCGTTGACAGCGGGGGATTATACGAGCAGTACTTC; CDR3: CSVDSGGLYEQYF
J: TRBJ2-3; V: TRBV19; size: -; D: -; DNA: TGTGCCAGTAGTATAGGAGCCTACACAGATACGCAGTATTTT; CDR3: CASSIGAYTDTQYF
J: TRBJ2-3; V: TRBV18; size: -; D: TRBD2; DNA: TGTGCCAGCTCATTAGCGGGGGGGCCAGATACGCAGTATTTT; CDR3: CASSLAGGPDTQYF
J: TRBJ2-3; V: TRBV27; size: -; D: -; DNA: TGTGCCAGCAGTTTATCCGGGTACTACACAGATACGCAGTATTTT; CDR3: CASSLSGYYTDTQYF
J: TRBJ2-1; V: TRBV7-9; size: -; D: TRBD2; DNA: TGTGCCAGCAGCCAGCTAGGCGGGAGGGTCTACAATGAGCAGTTCTTC; CDR3: CASSQLGGRVYNEQFF
J: TRBJ2-7; V: TRBV6-5; size: -; D: TRBD1; DNA: TGTGCCAGCAGCCCGACGGGACAGGTCTTCTCCGAGCAGTACTTC; CDR3: CASSPTGQVFSEQYF
J: TRBJ2-3; V: TRBV29-1; size: -; D: TRBD1; DNA: TGCAGCGTTGAAGAGGGACAGGGCACAGATACGCAGTATTTT; CDR3: CSVEEGQGTDTQYF
J: TRBJ2-1; V: TRBV4-3; size: -; D: -; DNA: TGCGCCAGCAGCCAAGATCCGGCAGGGACTTTGGGGAATGAGCAGTTCTTC; CDR3: CASSQDPAGTLGNEQFF
J: TRBJ2-1; V: TRBV6-5; size: -; D: TRBD2; DNA: TGTGCCAGCAGTTACCCCGGGACTAGCGCCTACAATGAGCAGTTCTTC; CDR3: CASSYPGTSAYNEQFF
J: TRBJ1-1; V: TRBV10-2; size: -; D: -; DNA: TGCGCCAGCAGTACAGGGCACGACACTGAAGCTTTCTTT; CDR3: CASSTGHDTEAFF
J: TRBJ2-5; V: TRBV10-3; size: -; D: -; DNA: TGTGCCACCCGGCCGGGTAGGGAGACCCAGTACTTC; CDR3: CATRPGRETQYF
J: TRBJ2-7; V: TRBV14; size: -; D: -; DNA: TGTGCCAGCAGGCAAGGACAAAGCTCCTACGAGCAGTACTTC; CDR3: CASRQGQSSYEQYF
J: TRBJ2-7; V: TRBV7-9; size: -; D: -; DNA: TGTGCCAGCAGCTTAGAGAGTCTTTCCCACTACGAGCAGTACTTC; CDR3: CASSLESLSHYEQYF
J: TRBJ1-2; V: TRBV27; size: -; D: TRBD1; DNA: TGTGCCAGCAGTTTATCGACAGGGAACTATGGCTACACCTTC; CDR3: CASSLSTGNYGYTF
J: TRBJ2-4; V: TRBV9; size: -; D: -; DNA: TGTGCCAGCAGCGTAGGAGGAGAAAACATTCAGTACTTC; CDR3: CASSVGGENIQYF
J: TRBJ2-3; V: TRBV5-4; size: -; D: -; DNA: TGTGCCAGCAGCCGGCGGCGAAACGACACAGATACGCAGTATTTT; CDR3: CASSRRRNDTDTQYF
J: TRBJ2-7; V: TRBV5-4; size: -; D: TRBD1; DNA: TGTGCCAGCAGCTTGGTGGGAAAGACAGGGGGTCCCTACGAGCAGTACTTC; CDR3: CASSLVGKTGGPYEQYF
J: TRBJ1-1; V: TRBV6-6; size: -; D: -; DNA: TGTGCCAGCAGTTACGGTCCGGGGGGTAGCACTGAAGCTTTCTTT; CDR3: CASSYGPGGSTEAFF
J: TRBJ2-2; V: TRBV6-1; size: -; D: -; DNA: TGTGCCAGCAGATCCCCAGGGGCCGGGGAGCTGTTTTTT; CDR3: CASRSPGAGELFF
J: TRBJ1-5; V: TRBV7-9; size: -; D: -; DNA: TGTGCCAGCCGCTTACAGACAGGAACGGTCGGATATCAGCCCCAGCATTTT; CDR3: CASRLQTGTVGYQPQHF
J: TRBJ1-5; V: TRBV19; size: few; D: -; DNA: TGTGCCAGTAGCACCACAGGGAGCAATCAGCCCCAGCATTTT; CDR3: CASSTTGSNQPQHF
J: TRBJ2-2; V: TRBV9; size: -; D: TRBD1; DNA: TGTGCCAGCAGCGTAGGACAGGGGGCTAACACCGGGGAGCTGTTTTTT; CDR3: CASSVGQGANTGELFF
J: TRBJ1-2; V: TRBV7-2; size: -; D: -; DNA: TGTGCCAGCAGCTTAGACAGCTATGGCTACACCTTC; CDR3: CASSLDSYGYTF
J: TRBJ1-2; V: TRBV5-1; size: once; D: TRBD1; DNA: TGCGCCAGCAGCTTGGACAGGGGGTTCAATGGCTACACCTTC; CDR3: CASSLDRGFNGYTF
J: TRBJ1-3; V: TRBV28; size: -; D: TRBD1; DNA: TGTGCCAGCAGCCTACAGGGGGCTGGAAACACCATATATTTT; CDR3: CASSLQGAGNTIYF
J: TRBJ2-2; V: TRBV6-6; size: -; D: -; DNA: TGTGCCAGCAGCCTCCAAGGGACTCACTACACCGGGGAGCTGTTTTTT; CDR3: CASSLQGTHYTGELFF
J: TRBJ2-7; V: TRBV27; size: -; D: -; DNA: TGTGCCAGCAGTCTAAGGACAGCGGACTACGAGCAGTACTTC; CDR3: CASSLRTADYEQYF
J: TRBJ2-7; V: TRBV30; size: -; D: -; DNA: TGTGCCTGGACAGGTAGCTCCTACGAGCAGTACTTC; CDR3: CAWTGSSYEQYF
J: TRBJ2-1; V: TRBV12-5; size: -; D: -; DNA: TGTGCTAGTGGTTTCCGAACATCCGGGGAGCCTGAGCAGTTCTTC; CDR3: CASGFRTSGEPEQFF
J: TRBJ1-2; V: TRBV27; size: once; D: -; DNA: TGTGCCAGCACCTCCGCGGAGGGGCGCAACTATGGCTACACCTTC; CDR3: CASTSAEGRNYGYTF
J: TRBJ2-1; V: TRBV30; size: -; D: -; DNA: TGTGCCTGGAGTGTACTTAAGCGGCCCTACAATGAGCAGTTCTTC; CDR3: CAWSVLKRPYNEQFF
J: TRBJ2-5; V: TRBV2; size: -; D: TRBD1; DNA: TGTGCCGGAGAGAGGGACAGGGGAAAGACCCAGTACTTC; CDR3: CAGERDRGKTQYF
J: TRBJ2-7; V: TRBV30; size: -; D: TRBD1; DNA: TGTGCCTGGAGTGAAGGGACAGGGACCAACGAGCAGTACTTC; CDR3: CAWSEGTGTNEQYF
J: TRBJ2-7; V: TRBV2; size: -; D: TRBD2; DNA: TGTGCCAGCAGGAGAAGGGGACACCAACTAGCGGGGGGGGACGAGCAGTACTTC; CDR3: CASRRRGHQLAGGDEQYF
J: TRBJ2-2; V: TRBV10-2; size: few; D: -; DNA: TGCGCCAGCGGACAGGGATGGCGGGAGTCGACCGGGGAGCTGTTTTTT; CDR3: CASGQGWRESTGELFF
J: TRBJ1-1; V: TRBV4-3; size: few; D: -; DNA: TGCGCCAGCAGCCAAGAGGGGGGGTTGAACACTGAAGCTTTCTTT; CDR3: CASSQEGGLNTEAFF
J: TRBJ1-1; V: TRBV25-1; size: -; D: TRBD1; DNA: TGTGCCAGCAGTGATCGTCTCACAGGGGTGAACACTGAAGCTTTCTTT; CDR3: CASSDRLTGVNTEAFF